This TCR beta chain appears in the sequencing data of a study of T cells in Graves' hyperthyroidism and ophthalmopathy. Study conclusions and caveats: Researchers found most expanded thyroid clonotypes above 0.001 in blood as well.

This clonotype was counted ten times or more. The antigen is unknown. Researchers amplified the TCR beta CDR3 regions from RNA transcripts. The HTBI primer set served for first-round RT-PCR of the TCR CDR3. TCRdb redid the calling of the multiplex PCR reads with MiXCR, one entry per CDR3 protein. Found here are about 290,000 distinct CDR3 sequences, about an eighth of them singletons; the top ten hold roughly 8.5%. Trimming took off 6 bases at V and 3 bases at J, with 12 bases between the two ends. In germline, CDR1 is SNHLY, CDR2 FYNNEI. CDR3 length: 14 amino acids. Sample: blood. This sequence was found in a woman aged 25 to 39 with Graves' hyperthyroidism that later progressed to Graves' ophthalmopathy. The rearrangement joins TRBV2 to TRBJ2-1, with D uncertain. CDR3 region: CASRGWADYNEQFF. Here the CDR3 DNA reads TGTGCCAGCAGAGGTTGGGCGGACTACAATGAGCAGTTCTTC.